The 27 T cell receptor beta chains given below trace back to one sample, sequenced in a study of blood T cells in healthy people across ages. Next came a second PCR, run for about 7 to 12 cycles, which used a sample-barcoded 5' primer along with a J-beta primer mix. Using its own MiXCR run on the 5' RACE reads, TCRdb lists one record per CDR3 protein. The sample holds about a million distinct CDR3 sequences, 51% seen once. What was sequenced was blood. Receptors were obtained from a woman in her sixties or seventies in good health.

J is TRBJ2-6 and V is TRBV6-2 or TRBV6-3; D perhaps matches TRBD1 (5 bases). CDR1 MNHEY and CDR2 SVGEGT come from the germline V gene. There are 16 residues in the CDR3. Deletions cut 7 bases from V and 0 bases from J, with 13 bases between. The DNA for the CDR3 is TGTGCCAGCACAGGGTTCCTCATCTCTGGGGCCAACGTCCTGACTTTC. Translation: CASTGFLISGANVLTF.

The V gene is TRBV7-9, the J gene TRBJ2-3, with 7 bases lining up with TRBD2. The CDR3 is made up of 14 amino acids. CDR1 is SEHNR, CDR2 FQNEAQ, per germline (reference sequence). The CDR3 bases are TGTGCAGCAAGGGTTAGCGGGAGCACAGATACGCAGTATTTT. This codes for CAARVSGSTDTQYF.

The chain links TRBV4-3 to TRBJ2-5; D could derive from TRBD1 or TRBD2 (5 bases each). Germline loops: CDR1 LGHNA, CDR2 YSLEER. Trimming took 2 bases from V and 6 from J, leaving 10 bases between them. This CDR3 has 13 residues. CDR3 sequence reads: CASSQTQGQTQYF. The CDR3 DNA is TGCGCCAGCAGCCAAACGCAGGGACAGACCCAGTACTTC.

The chain is built from TRBV12-3 or TRBV12-4 and TRBJ2-7; weak D call: TRBD2 (5 bases). The CDR3 runs 11 residues. Trimming pared 5 bases from V and 9 bases from J, leaving 11 bases between. CDR3 in amino acids: CASSHGVGQYF. In nucleotides, the CDR3 is TGTGCCAGCAGTCACGGGGTCGGGCAGTACTTC.

In this sample, this clonotype turned up many times. The chain couples TRBV10-3 to TRBJ1-5; unclear D gene. The germline gives CDR1 ENHRY, CDR2 SYGVKD. This CDR3 contains 16 residues. Trimming removed 0 bases at V and 4 bases at J, with 13 bases between. The CDR3 DNA reads as TGTGCCATCAGTGAGTCCGCCATTCCTCGGAATCAGCCCCAGCATTTT. Protein: CAISESAIPRNQPQHF.

This clonotype came up once. The genes are TRBV14 and TRBJ1-5, with a tentative D call TRBD1 (5 bases). The ends were cut back, 4 bases at V and 1 base at J, with 17 bases in the middle. Germline-derived CDR1 and CDR2 are SGHDN and FVKESK. The CDR3 length is 17 residues. The CDR3 loop is CASSPLGGKGSNQPQHF. The CDR3 coding sequence is TGTGCCAGCAGCCCACTTGGGGGAAAGGGGAGCAATCAGCCCCAGCATTTT.

V is TRBV10-3 and J is TRBJ1-5; weak D call: TRBD1 (5 bases). The CDR3 length is 15 residues. Trimming took 3 bases from V and 0 from J, leaving 9 bases between them. Per germline, CDR1 ENHRY and CDR2 SYGVKD. In DNA, the CDR3 is TGTGCCATCAGTGATTGGGGGAATAGCAATCAGCCCCAGCATTTT. This translates into CAISDWGNSNQPQHF.

The gene calls are TRBV4-3 and TRBJ2-1, with 7 bases aligning to TRBD2. The end of the DNA aligns better with TRBJ2-7, so the J call may be wrong. This CDR3 has 16 amino acids. From germline, CDR1 is LGHNA and CDR2 YSLEER. CDR3 nucleotides: TGCGCCAGCAGCCAAGGGAGCGGGACTGTCCTGGATGAGCAGTACTTC. It specifies CASSQGSGTVLDEQYF.

The chain is built from TRBV27 and TRBJ2-4; perhaps TRBD2 as D (6 bases). The DNA end lines up better with TRBJ2-7; the J call may be wrong. The CDR3 is 13 amino acids. Germline V lookup: CDR1 MNHEY, CDR2 SMNVEV (reference sequence). DNA of the CDR3: TGTGCCAGCAGTGCGGGGCCCGGGTACGAGCAGTACTTC. Translating it yields CASSAGPGYEQYF.

This clonotype was observed a handful of times. The chain employs TRBV7-9 and TRBJ1-1; 7 bases are shared with TRBD1. The CDR3 sequence is 16 residues long. V gave up 7 bases and J gave up 3 bases; unmatched junction bases: 14. Germline CDR1 reads SEHNR; CDR2 reads FQNEAQ (reference sequence). The CDR3 coding sequence is TGTGCCAGCACCTTGGGGGGCAGGGGGGCCCACACTGAAGCTTTCTTT. Protein product: CASTLGGRGAHTEAFF. The variable domain in full, with the rest retrieved from reference TRBV7-9 and TRBJ1-1, is DTGVSQNPRHKITKRGQNVTFRCDPISEHNRLYWYRQTLGQGPEFLTYFQNEAQLEKSRLLSDRFSAERPKGSFSTLEIQRTEQGDSAMYLCASTLGGRGAHTEAFFGQGTRLTVV.

This chain connects TRBV3-1 to TRBJ2-3; TRBD1 agrees at 7 bases. The V segment lost 3 bases and the J segment 4 bases; nucleotides outside the gene matches: 10. Germline loops: CDR1 LGHDT, CDR2 YNNKEL (reference sequence). The CDR3 is 16 residues long. Here the CDR3 reads CASSQYRGSRSDTQYF. CDR3 nucleotides: TGTGCCAGCAGCCAGTACAGGGGTAGTCGTTCAGATACGCAGTATTTT.

This clonotype has more than one count but fewer than ten. The gene calls are TRBV27 and TRBJ2-4; no clear D. Germline-derived CDR1 and CDR2 are MNHEY and SMNVEV (reference sequence). This CDR3 is built from 15 residues. Trimming removed 5 bases at V and 1 base at J, with 12 bases between. The chain's CDR3 is CASSPVPMAKNIQYF. The CDR3 region has the DNA TGTGCCAGCAGTCCAGTTCCCATGGCCAAAAACATTCAGTACTTC.

This rearrangement joins TRBV6-6 to TRBJ2-5; tentatively, D is TRBD2 (6 bases). From germline, CDR1 is MNHNY and CDR2 SVGAGI (reference sequence). CDR3 length: 14 amino acids. V lost 6 bases and J 0 bases, leaving 11 bases between the germline ends. CDR3 sequence: CASRNLAYQETQYF. DNA for the CDR3: TGTGCCAGCAGGAATCTAGCGTACCAAGAGACCCAGTACTTC.

In DNA, the CDR3 is TGTGCCAGCAGTTTGGAGACGGGAAGGGTAAACGAGCAGTACTTC. Protein: CASSLETGRVNEQYF. The J gene is TRBJ2-7, the V gene TRBV12-3 or TRBV12-4; the D gene is possibly TRBD2 (5 bases). The CDR3 loop spans 15 amino acids. V was trimmed by 3 bases and J by 5 bases, leaving 17 bases between them.

The rearrangement uses TRBV7-2 and TRBJ2-3; possibly TRBD2 for D (6 bases). The CDR3 is 16 residues long. Trimming shortened V by 8 bases and J by 0 bases, and 18 bases separated the two germline ends. Germline-derived CDR1 and CDR2 are SGHTA and FQGNSA. CDR3 nucleotide sequence: TGTGCCAGCTCTAAGCGGGCGTGGGATAGCACAGATACGCAGTATTTT. This translates into CASSKRAWDSTDTQYF. Full variable domain (rest looked up from reference TRBV7-2 and TRBJ2-3): GAGVSQSPSNKVTEKGKDVELRCDPISGHTALYWYRQSLGQGLEFLIYFQGNSAPDKSGLPSDRFSAERTGGSVSTLTIQRTQQEDSAVYLCASSKRAWDSTDTQYFGPGTRLTVL.

The rearrangement uses TRBV7-2 and TRBJ2-7, with no clear D. CDR1 is SGHTA, CDR2 FQGNSA, per germline. Trimming shortened V by 6 bases and J by 2 bases, and 14 bases separated the two germline ends. This CDR3 has 14 amino acids. The CDR3 DNA reads as TGTGCCAGCAGTCAGTTTAGGTTTACCTACGAGCAGTACTTC. Its protein is CASSQFRFTYEQYF.

The chain employs TRBV4-2 and TRBJ2-1; 9 positions agree with TRBD2. V gave up 0 bases and J gave up 10 bases; unmatched junction bases: 13. The V gene's germline CDR1 is LGHNA and CDR2 YNFKEQ. CDR3 size: 17 residues. The CDR3 DNA sequence: TGTGCCAGCAGCCAAGATACGGGCGGGAGGGCCTGGCGGGAGCAGTTCTTC. As protein: CASSQDTGGRAWREQFF.

The V call is TRBV6-2 or TRBV6-3, the J call TRBJ2-4; 9 bases fit TRBD2. Near its end, the DNA agrees better with TRBJ2-7, so the J call may be wrong. The CDR3 is 14 residues long. Germline V CDR1 and CDR2: MNHEY, SVGEGT. CDR3: CASSYAGGPYEQYF. The DNA of the CDR3 is TGTGCCAGCAGTTATGCGGGAGGGCCTTACGAGCAGTACTTC.

This chain uses TRBV12-3 or TRBV12-4 with TRBJ2-6; no firm D call. With 8 bases removed from V and 2 bases from J, the gap between germline ends came to 10 bases. The CDR3 is 14 amino acids. In nucleotides, the CDR3 is TGTGCCAGCCCCGACAAACCTGGGGCCAACGTCCTGACTTTC. It encodes CASPDKPGANVLTF.

The chain recombines TRBV15 with TRBJ2-7; 8 bases match TRBD2. CDR1 and CDR2 (germline): LNHNV, YYDKDF (reference sequence). Trimming removed 1 base from V and 9 bases from J; junction bases left unmatched: 2. The CDR3 length is 12 residues. CDR3 nucleotide sequence: TGTGCCACCAGCAGAGCGCGGGGGGTGCAGTACTTC. Its translation: CATSRARGVQYF.

V and J are TRBV6-1 and TRBJ1-6, with unresolved D. V lost 3 bases to trimming and J lost 9 bases, with 12 bases between them. The CDR3 loop spans 14 amino acids. Germline loops: CDR1 MNHNS, CDR2 SASEGT. The CDR3 nucleotides are TGTGCCAGCAGTGACCTAGCTCGGGGTTCACCCCTCCACTTT. This encodes CASSDLARGSPLHF.

The chain is built from TRBV18 and TRBJ2-5; 14 nucleotides line up with TRBD2. The J call may be mistaken, given a closer DNA end match to TRBJ2-7. CDR3 size: 16 residues. Germline lookup yields CDR1 KGHSH and CDR2 LQKENI. In DNA, the CDR3 is TGTGCCAGCTCAGCCGGACTAGCGGGAGGACCATACGAGCAGTACTTC. It codes for CASSAGLAGGPYEQYF.

CDR3 in amino acids: CASSLPAGGLYNEQFF. The CDR3 DNA sequence: TGTGCCAGCAGCCTCCCGGCGGGAGGGCTGTACAATGAGCAGTTCTTC. The chain uses TRBV7-4 and TRBJ2-1, with 9 positions matching TRBD2. J gave up 4 bases and V 5 bases, and 9 bases lay outside the gene matches. From germline, CDR1 is SGHVT and CDR2 SQSDAQ. The CDR3 contains 16 residues.

This chain links TRBV20-1 with TRBJ2-7, with D tentatively TRBD2 (6 bases). V lost 3 bases and J 6 bases, leaving 21 bases between the germline ends. Germline lookup yields CDR1 DFQATT and CDR2 SNEGSKA (reference sequence). The CDR3 is 15 amino acids. The DNA for the CDR3 is TGCAGTGCTAGTGGAAGGGTGGGAGGACTCTCCGAGCAGTACTTC. Translation: CSASGRVGGLSEQYF.

On this clonotype itself: One end of the junction is discordant with germline, which a read error may explain. The chain has TRBV12-3 or TRBV12-4 and TRBJ1-5, with a tentative D call TRBD1 (6 bases). CDR3 length: 17 amino acids. CDR3 DNA sequence: TGCGCCAGCAGCAACGGGGAGGGGGGCGTAGGCAATCAGCCCCAGCATTTT. Translation: CASSNGEGGVGNQPQHF.

The V and J genes are TRBV4-2 and TRBJ1-5; 7 positions match TRBD1. The germline CDR1 and CDR2 sequences are LGHNA and YNFKEQ. This CDR3 is 11 amino acids long. J lost 12 bases, V lost 4 bases, and 3 bases had no gene match. CDR3: CASSLDRRQHF. The CDR3 bases are TGTGCCAGCAGCCTGGACAGGCGCCAGCATTTT.

This chain connects TRBV2 to TRBJ1-1; D remains unclear. CDR3 length equals 12 residues. Trimming removed 7 bases from V and 7 bases from J, with 13 bases in between. The germline V gene encodes CDR1 SNHLY and CDR2 FYNNEI. In DNA form, the CDR3 reads TGTGCCAGCAAGGTCTTCGGATATGAAGCTTTCTTT. This sequence encodes CASKVFGYEAFF.